Given below is one TCR beta chain in context. Its cognate antigen is unknown. 5'RACE primed at constant segments yielded TCR alpha and TCR beta cDNA libraries bearing sample barcodes and UMIs. A single record per CDR3 protein comes from TCRdb applying MiXCR to the 5' RACE reads. The sample records some 64,000 distinct CDR3 sequences, roughly 9.9% being singletons. This record comes from a study of T-cell memory formation after mild COVID-19. Study-wide results and caveats: Some responding clones appeared in pre-infection memory, suggesting cross-reactive memory joined.

This CDR3 has 16 amino acids. Trimming left V 4 bases short and J 0 bases short, with 13 bases between. Germline CDR1 and CDR2: MGHRA and YSYEKL. What was sequenced was PBMCs or a T cell subset sorted from them (not recorded which). The V and J genes are TRBV4-1 and TRBJ2-1; D is unresolved. The sequence was obtained from a man aged 18 to 30 who had mild COVID-19 (a few samples of this study predate the infection). Cell type and time point are not known. The CDR3 spells CASSPPPSSSYNEQFF. CDR3 DNA sequence: TGCGCCAGCAGCCCGCCCCCGAGTAGCTCCTACAATGAGCAGTTCTTC.